The T cell receptor beta chain under discussion was sequenced for a study of post-analysis software for immune sequencing data. Study results and limitations: The normalized Chao1 diversity of multiple sclerosis patients was significantly lower than that of controls. A handful of TRBV segments were significantly more frequent in patients than in controls. TRBV5-6, TRBV5-1 and TRBV20-1 were among these segments.

Per germline, CDR1 LNHNV and CDR2 YYDKDF (reference sequence). The V and J ends lost 5 bases and 8 bases respectively, with 21 bases between them. This CDR3 has 16 amino acids. Unique molecular identifiers were present in the TCR beta cDNA libraries. TCRdb reprocessed the PCR reads via MiXCR and lists one record per CDR3 protein. Among roughly 730,000 distinct CDR3 sequences listed, approximately 30% were seen once. As to this clonotype: Its target is unknown.

The source of this sequence is a girl aged 5 to 17 with multiple sclerosis. The rearrangement uses TRBV15 and TRBJ1-4; tentatively, D is TRBD1 (6 bases). The sequencing sample was made of blood. The CDR3: CATSSSGFGGGEKLFF. The CDR3, as DNA: TGTGCCACCAGCTCCAGTGGTTTCGGGGGCGGGGAAAAACTGTTTTTT.